The present T cell receptor beta chain was sequenced within a study of T-cell memory formation after mild COVID-19. General study points: CD4/CD8 balance characterized clones contracting day 15 to 85, and CD4+ skew characterized later expanders. Mainly CM and EM harbored the contracting CD4+ clones; mainly EMRA harbored the CD8+ ones.

Comments on this clonotype: Its antigen is as yet unknown.

In germline, CDR1 is SGHTA, CDR2 FQGTGA. This CDR3 contains 13 residues. V trimming: 5 bases; J trimming: 7 bases; junction bases outside the gene matches: 5. TCRdb processed the 5' RACE reads anew with MiXCR; each CDR3 protein has one entry. Of about 400,000 distinct CDR3 sequences in the sample, roughly 18% were seen once. Specimen: PBMCs or a T cell subset sorted from them (not recorded which). The chain joins TRBV7-3 to TRBJ1-1; 9 bases are shared with TRBD1. The clonotype was recovered from a man between 18 and 29 years old who had mild COVID-19 (a few samples of this study predate the infection). Cell type and time point are not known. CDR3 loop: CASSLRQGGEAFF. The CDR3 DNA is TGTGCCAGCAGCCTTCGACAGGGGGGTGAAGCTTTCTTT.